This T cell receptor (beta chain) was found in a study of OX40 agonist ivuxolimab in advanced cancers. This clone has a handful of counts. V trimming: 0 bases; J trimming: 4 bases; junction bases outside the gene matches: 14. Germline V gene data show CDR1 as KGHSH and CDR2 as LQKENI. This CDR3 is built from 18 residues. This table comes from immunoSEQ multiplex PCR, and its TCRdb copy is limited to in-frame clones, with some not included. The sample yields 65,000 or so clones, about 82% seen once. The sequence was obtained from an adult with an advanced solid tumor such as melanoma, head and neck, liver or kidney cancer. This chain links TRBV18 with TRBJ2-7; 8 bases agree with TRBD2. The input for sequencing was CD4+ or CD8+ T cells sorted from blood, taken in a trial of the OX40 agonist ivuxolimab. Written as DNA, the CDR3 is TGTGCCAGCTCACCACCAATAATTGGGACTAGACATAAGTACGAGCAGTACTTC. Translation gives CASSPPIIGTRHKYEQYF.